The rows below give T cell receptor beta chains drawn from one sample of a study of T-cell reconstitution after alpha-beta-depleted transplantation in children. Using its own MiXCR run on the PCR reads, TCRdb lists one record per CDR3 protein. The sample yields over 450,000 distinct CDR3 sequences, about 11% seen once. The source was PBMCs, collected before TCRalphabeta/CD19-depleted stem cell transplant. These receptors were taken from a child aged 2-15 years with inherited bone marrow failure, due to receive a stem cell transplant. Each CDR3 is given with its conserved first and last residue. The order of the fields is D gene, V gene, CDR3 length, clone size, J gene, CDR3 DNA, CDR3 protein. The D gene is left open where the match is weak. Only some rows state a clone size, as once, few, many or a class for expanded clones.

d_gene: TRBD1; v_gene: TRBV5-1; len: 18; abundance: few; j_gene: TRBJ1-3; CDR3nt: TGCGCCAGCAGCTTGGATTCCCCAGGGGGCTACTCTGGAAACACCATATATTTT; CDR3aa: CASSLDSPGGYSGNTIYF
d_gene: .; v_gene: TRBV27; len: 14; abundance: few; j_gene: TRBJ2-7; CDR3nt: TGTGCCAGCAGTGTGGCAGGTTTTAGCTACGAGCAGTACTTC; CDR3aa: CASSVAGFSYEQYF
d_gene: .; v_gene: TRBV30; len: 12; abundance: few; j_gene: TRBJ2-7; CDR3nt: TGTGCCTGGAGCGGATTCGGCTACGAGCAGTACTTC; CDR3aa: CAWSGFGYEQYF
d_gene: .; v_gene: TRBV28; len: 13; abundance: many; j_gene: TRBJ2-5; CDR3nt: TGTGCCAGCAGTTTAATGGCAGAAGAGACCCAGTACTTC; CDR3aa: CASSLMAEETQYF
d_gene: TRBD1; v_gene: TRBV3-1; len: 13; abundance: many; j_gene: TRBJ1-1; CDR3nt: TGTGCCAGCAGCCGGACAGGGGGCTTGTTGGCTTTCTTT; CDR3aa: CASSRTGGLLAFF
d_gene: TRBD2; v_gene: TRBV12-3/TRBV12-4; len: 14; abundance: few; j_gene: TRBJ2-1; CDR3nt: TGTGCCAGCAGTTCCGGGGGGGTATACAATGAGCAGTTCTTC; CDR3aa: CASSSGGVYNEQFF
d_gene: TRBD2; v_gene: TRBV7-6; len: 16; abundance: .; j_gene: TRBJ2-1; CDR3nt: TGTGCCAGCAGCTTAGGTAGCGGGAGGGCCAGCGATGAGCAGTTCTTC; CDR3aa: CASSLGSGRASDEQFF
d_gene: TRBD1; v_gene: TRBV7-6; len: 16; abundance: many; j_gene: TRBJ1-1; CDR3nt: TGTGCCAGCAGCTTAGGGAGGGCAGGGGGAGGCACTGAAGCTTTCTTT; CDR3aa: CASSLGRAGGGTEAFF
d_gene: TRBD1; v_gene: TRBV7-9; len: 17; abundance: many; j_gene: TRBJ1-3; CDR3nt: TGTGCCAGCAGTTATGGCTCCTCCGGGACAGCCGGAAACACCATATATTTT; CDR3aa: CASSYGSSGTAGNTIYF
d_gene: TRBD1; v_gene: TRBV6-5; len: 19; abundance: .; j_gene: TRBJ2-6; CDR3nt: TGTGCCAGCAGTTACTTAACCGGGACAGGAAAGACTGGGGCCAACGTCCTGACTTTC; CDR3aa: CASSYLTGTGKTGANVLTF
d_gene: TRBD1; v_gene: TRBV5-1; len: 19; abundance: few; j_gene: TRBJ2-7; CDR3nt: TGCGCCAGCAGCTTGGCCCTCCCCGATGCAGGGGGCTTTCCCCACGAGCAGTACTTC; CDR3aa: CASSLALPDAGGFPHEQYF
d_gene: .; v_gene: TRBV15; len: 13; abundance: many; j_gene: TRBJ1-2; CDR3nt: TGTGCCACCAGCAGAGTGTCTGGTCAGGGAAACACCTTC; CDR3aa: CATSRVSGQGNTF
d_gene: .; v_gene: TRBV27; len: 13; abundance: many; j_gene: TRBJ1-2; CDR3nt: TGTGCCAGCAGTTTAGGGGCGTCTGATGGCTACACCTTC; CDR3aa: CASSLGASDGYTF
d_gene: TRBD1; v_gene: TRBV20-1; len: 14; abundance: many; j_gene: TRBJ2-7; CDR3nt: TGCAGTGCCCCAGGGGGGACAGGGGCCCGCGAGCAGTACTTC; CDR3aa: CSAPGGTGAREQYF
d_gene: TRBD2; v_gene: TRBV18; len: 14; abundance: many; j_gene: TRBJ2-1; CDR3nt: TGTGCCAGCTCACCGAACGGGAGGGTCGGTGAGCAGTTCTTC; CDR3aa: CASSPNGRVGEQFF
d_gene: .; v_gene: TRBV7-9; len: 14; abundance: many; j_gene: TRBJ2-5; CDR3nt: TGTGCCAGCAGCTTATGGGGCAGTGGAGAGACCCAGTACTTC; CDR3aa: CASSLWGSGETQYF
d_gene: .; v_gene: TRBV10-3; len: 13; abundance: many; j_gene: TRBJ1-1; CDR3nt: TGTGCCATCAGATTGGATTTGAACACTGAAGCTTTCTTT; CDR3aa: CAIRLDLNTEAFF
d_gene: TRBD1; v_gene: TRBV5-1; len: 14; abundance: many; j_gene: TRBJ1-5; CDR3nt: TGCGCCAGCAGCTTAGACAGGGGAAATCAGCCCCAGCATTTT; CDR3aa: CASSLDRGNQPQHF
d_gene: .; v_gene: TRBV29-1; len: 16; abundance: many; j_gene: TRBJ2-2; CDR3nt: TGCAGCGTTGAAGAGTTGGGGGACCCCTCGAGGGGGGAGCTGTTTTTT; CDR3aa: CSVEELGDPSRGELFF
d_gene: TRBD1; v_gene: TRBV29-1; len: 15; abundance: many; j_gene: TRBJ2-7; CDR3nt: TGCAGCGCCTGGCTTTCCGGGACAGGGGCCTACGAGCAGTACTTC; CDR3aa: CSAWLSGTGAYEQYF
d_gene: .; v_gene: TRBV6-5; len: 15; abundance: many; j_gene: TRBJ1-2; CDR3nt: TGTGCCAGCAGTTACTCGGGAGTGGGCAACTATGGCTACACCTTC; CDR3aa: CASSYSGVGNYGYTF
d_gene: .; v_gene: TRBV6-2/TRBV6-3; len: 19; abundance: many; j_gene: TRBJ2-4; CDR3nt: TGTGCCAGCAGCACCCCGCTCACCATCCGGGACTTGCCCAAAAACATTCAGTACTTC; CDR3aa: CASSTPLTIRDLPKNIQYF
d_gene: TRBD2; v_gene: TRBV7-9; len: 15; abundance: many; j_gene: TRBJ2-1; CDR3nt: TGTGCCAGCAGCTTACTAGCGGGAGGGCTCGATGAGCAGTTCTTC; CDR3aa: CASSLLAGGLDEQFF